One and the same sample provided the 5 T cell receptor beta chains below, sequenced in a study of shared clonotypes between healthy human individuals. The data were produced by immunoSEQ multiplex PCR, yet TCRdb's version contains in-frame clones alone and is incomplete. The sample includes around 480,000 clones, roughly 79% of them seen just once. Sequencing was carried out using PBMCs. These receptors originate from a woman aged 40-49 years in good health. Some clones in this sample may be carry-over from other donors' samples.

This chain joins TRBV19 and TRBJ2-1, with 9 bases aligning to TRBD2. CDR3 length: 16 amino acids. With 6 bases clipped from V and 5 bases from J, the junction kept 11 bases outside the gene matches. Looked up from germline, CDR1 is LNHDA and CDR2 is SQIVND (reference sequence). The CDR3 protein is CASREGLAGRHNEQFF. The CDR3 bases are TGTGCCAGTAGGGAGGGGCTAGCGGGACGCCACAATGAGCAGTTCTTC.

The sample holds a few counts of this clone. The CDR3 bases are TGTGCCAGCAGTTTGACAACTGGAAACACCATATATTTT. This encodes CASSLTTGNTIYF. The chain has TRBV28 and TRBJ1-3, with no clear D. Trimming pared 3 bases from V and 2 bases from J, leaving 5 bases between. The CDR3 covers 13 residues. CDR1 is MDHEN and CDR2 is SYDVKM in the germline V gene.

The chain uses TRBV6-1 and TRBJ2-7; 12 bases align to TRBD2. Per germline, CDR1 MNHNS and CDR2 SASEGT. CDR3 length: 17 residues. Trimming cost V 1 base and J 3 bases; bases outside gene matches: 7. CDR3 nucleotides: TGTGCCAGCAGTGAAGGGACTAGCGGGAATATTATCTACGAGCAGTACTTC. This sequence encodes CASSEGTSGNIIYEQYF.

The genes are TRBV6-1 and TRBJ2-1, with 9 nucleotides matching TRBD2. V gave up 6 bases and J gave up 6 bases; unmatched junction bases: 6. Germline V gives CDR1 MNHNS, CDR2 SASEGT. CDR3 length equals 14 residues. CDR3 sequence (DNA): TGTGCCAGCAGAGGCGGGGGGGACTCCAATGAGCAGTTCTTC. Translation: CASRGGGDSNEQFF.

The gene calls are TRBV5-8 and TRBJ2-3, with 11 bases that match TRBD2. J gave up 2 bases and V 6 bases, and 14 bases lay outside the gene matches. This CDR3 is built from 18 residues. The germline V gene has CDR1 SGHTS and CDR2 YDEGEE. The CDR3 DNA is TGTGCCAGCACCCCGGGTAGCGGGAGGGCCAAGGACACAGATACGCAGTATTTT. It is translated as CASTPGSGRAKDTDTQYF. The full variable domain, in which reference TRBV5-8 and TRBJ2-3 provide the parts outside the CDR3, is EAGVTQSPTHLIKTRGQQATLRCSPISGHTSVYWYQQALGLGLQFLLWYDEGEERNRGNFPPRFSGRQFPNYSSELNVNALELEDSALYLCASTPGSGRAKDTDTQYFGPGTRLTVL.